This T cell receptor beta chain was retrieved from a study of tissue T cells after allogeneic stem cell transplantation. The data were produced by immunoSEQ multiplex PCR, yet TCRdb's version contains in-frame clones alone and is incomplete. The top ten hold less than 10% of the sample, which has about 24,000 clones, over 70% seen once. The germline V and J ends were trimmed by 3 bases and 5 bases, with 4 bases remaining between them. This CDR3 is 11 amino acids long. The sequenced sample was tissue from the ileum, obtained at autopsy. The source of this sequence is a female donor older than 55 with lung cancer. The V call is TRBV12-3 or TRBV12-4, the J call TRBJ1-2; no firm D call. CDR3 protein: CASSFGYGYTF. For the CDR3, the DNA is TGTGCCAGCAGTTTTGGATATGGCTACACCTTC.